This T cell receptor (beta chain) was observed in a study of metastatic and nonmetastatic thyroid tumors. About the research overall: Repertoire data that came from the blood and tumor or nodule tissue of malignant and benign thyroid patients were compared.

This clone was seen repeatedly, ten times or more. The antigen remains undetermined. The CDR3 consists of 13 residues. V was clipped by 2 bases and J by 6 bases, with 10 bases between them. The germline V gene encodes CDR1 SGHTA and CDR2 FQGNSA. With MiXCR, TCRdb reprocessed the PCR reads. This table has fewer than 40,000 clones, 15% to 20% appearing once. Thyroid surgery took place with no prior treatment in any patient. Study conclusions and caveats: Compared with benign nodules, malignant thyroid tumors were reported to have significantly higher TCR beta diversity in both blood and tumor.

The TCR was taken from a female donor with papillary thyroid cancer or a benign thyroid nodule (not recorded which). Some clones in this sample may be carry-over from other donors' samples. The sequenced sample consisted of tumor tissue. The chain recombines TRBV7-2 with TRBJ1-2; possible D gene TRBD1, 5 bases. CDR3 DNA sequence: TGTGCCAGCAGCTTATCCGGGGACCATGGCTACACCTTC. Its translation: CASSLSGDHGYTF.